Sequencing of this T cell receptor (beta chain) was carried out in a study of blood T cell repertoires in COVID-19. On the study more broadly: The study drew acute and convalescent COVID-19 samples from the United States, Italy and Spain. PBMCs, B-cell-depleted T cells, or T cells were the source of the cDNA or gDNA that made up the material.

Authors' processing steps: Estimates of nucleated cell counts were drawn from the amplification of reference gene primers. Libraries were prepared by immunoSEQ multiplex PCR; TCRdb keeps only in-frame clonotypes and omits some of them. That table supplies the V and J calls and clone size; D and trimming were determined from the DNA. The sample yields around 150,000 clones, approximately 84% seen once. Germline CDR1 and CDR2: LGHNA and YSLEER. After removal of 1 base from V and 3 bases from J, the junction contained 12 bases not matched to a gene. CDR3 length: 18 residues. The sequencing input was peripheral blood. V and J are TRBV4-3 and TRBJ2-3; 8 nucleotides line up with TRBD2. This receptor was identified in a woman of 80 years or more with acute or convalescent COVID-19. The CDR3 reads CASSQGLISGRNTDTQYF. The CDR3 DNA is TGCGCCAGCAGCCAAGGCTTGATCAGCGGGAGAAATACAGATACGCAGTATTTT.